These 27 T cell receptor beta chains were sequenced from one sample in a study of blood T cell repertoires in COVID-19. Libraries were prepared by immunoSEQ multiplex PCR; TCRdb keeps only in-frame clonotypes and omits some of them. The repertoire holds roughly 200,000 clones, with approximately 84% as singletons. The sample consisted of peripheral blood. These receptors were obtained from a woman between 65 and 79 years old with active or convalescent COVID-19.

The chain uses TRBV10-1 and TRBJ2-2, with 9 bases that match TRBD1. The V segment lost 3 bases and the J segment 6 bases; nucleotides outside the gene matches: 2. Germline CDR1 reads WNHNN; CDR2 reads SYGVQD (reference sequence). The CDR3 totals 14 residues. Here the CDR3 DNA reads TGCGCCAGCAGTGATTACAGGGGGCCCGGGGAGCTGTTTTTT. Translated, it gives CASSDYRGPGELFF.

A remark on this clone: The junction departs from the called germline gene at one end, perhaps through a read error. The rearrangement joins TRBV29-1 to TRBJ1-1, with D perhaps TRBD1 (6 bases). CDR3 length equals 14 residues. Germline loops: CDR1 SQVTM, CDR2 ANQGSEA. This CDR3 reads CSVEDRVWDTEAFF. Written as DNA, the CDR3 is TGCAGCGTTGAAGATCGGGTCTGGGACACCGAAGCTTTCTTT.

The gene calls are TRBV6-6 and TRBJ1-5; 8 nucleotides align to TRBD1. This CDR3 is 16 amino acids long. The germline V gene encodes CDR1 MNHNY and CDR2 SVGAGI (reference sequence). The junction had 10 bases not matched to a gene; V was cut back by 5 bases and J by 4 bases. CDR3 coding DNA: TGTGCCAGCAGTACTCGGACAGGGCAAGGGAATCAGCCCCAGCATTTT. As protein: CASSTRTGQGNQPQHF.

This chain links TRBV9 with TRBJ2-1, with a tentative D call TRBD2 (6 bases). CDR3 length equals 19 residues. V was shortened by 1 base and J by 5 bases, with 25 bases between the two germline ends. Germline CDR1 is SGDLS and CDR2 is YYNGEE. The CDR3 bases are TGTGCCAGCAGCGTAACCTATACGGTGTCGACTAGGGCTAACAATGAGCAGTTCTTC. Protein sequence: CASSVTYTVSTRANNEQFF.

The CDR3 sequence: CSVEGAAGETQYF. CDR3 sequence (DNA): TGCAGCGTTGAAGGGGCAGCGGGAGAGACCCAGTACTTC. V and J are TRBV29-1 and TRBJ2-5; weak D call: TRBD2 (6 bases). The CDR3 length is 13 residues. Germline V gene sequence: CDR1 SQVTM, CDR2 ANQGSEA. V was pared by 1 base and J by 4 bases, with 10 bases between.

Only one count was recorded for this clone. V gene TRBV14 combines with J gene TRBJ1-1, with D tentatively TRBD1 (5 bases). Germline CDR1 and CDR2: SGHDN and FVKESK. Deletions cut 4 bases from V and 4 bases from J, with 10 bases between. This CDR3 has 13 amino acids. The DNA for the CDR3 is TGTGCCAGCAGCCGGCGACAGTTCACTGAAGCTTTCTTT. This gives the protein CASSRRQFTEAFF.

For the CDR3, the DNA is TGTGCCAGCTCCCGGGTGGGGACAGGGGTAAACGAGCAGTACTTC. Its translation: CASSRVGTGVNEQYF. This chain links TRBV27 with TRBJ2-7; 10 bases map to TRBD1. V shed 8 bases and J 5 bases; nucleotides not matched to a gene: 12. CDR3 length equals 15 residues. The V gene's germline CDR1 is MNHEY and CDR2 SMNVEV (reference sequence).

The gene calls are TRBV19 and TRBJ2-1; 7 bases match TRBD2. The germline V gene encodes CDR1 LNHDA and CDR2 SQIVND (reference sequence). Germline trimming cut 4 bases from V and 3 bases from J; bases unmatched to any gene: 3. The CDR3 sequence is 14 residues long. The CDR3 nucleotides are TGTGCCAGTAGTACACGGACTAGCTACAATGAGCAGTTCTTC. Protein: CASSTRTSYNEQFF.

This chain links TRBV7-6 with TRBJ2-1, with 7 bases lining up with TRBD1. V was clipped by 3 bases and J by 6 bases; unmatched bases: 2. Germline CDR1 SGHVS, CDR2 FNYEAQ. CDR3 size: 13 residues. As DNA, the CDR3 is TGTGCCAGCAGCTTGACAGGGAGCAATGAGCAGTTCTTC. Translated, it gives CASSLTGSNEQFF.

The V gene is TRBV28, the J gene TRBJ1-4, with D perhaps matching TRBD1 (6 bases). Trimming shortened V by 5 bases and J by 8 bases, and 15 bases separated the two germline ends. The germline V gene has CDR1 MDHEN and CDR2 SYDVKM. The CDR3 is 14 amino acids. The CDR3 nucleotides read TGTGCCAGCAGTCCCCAGGGGTGGCGGGAAAAACTGTTTTTT. It translates to CASSPQGWREKLFF.

The V call is TRBV11-2, the J call TRBJ1-3; TRBD1 is a possible D gene (6 bases). The germline V and J ends were trimmed by 5 bases and 0 bases, with 17 bases remaining between them. CDR1 is SGHAT and CDR2 is FQNNGV in the germline V gene. CDR3 length equals 17 residues. Written as DNA, the CDR3 is TGTGCCAGCAGCCTAACAGGGACCTTTGCCTCTGGAAACACCATATATTTT. Translating it yields CASSLTGTFASGNTIYF.

This chain connects TRBV29-1 to TRBJ1-4; TRBD1 agrees at 7 bases. The CDR3 has 16 residues. V dropped 5 bases and J dropped 3; count of bases not matched to a gene: 12. Germline V CDR1 and CDR2: SQVTM, ANQGSEA. The CDR3 sequence is CSVKNRGLASNEKLFF. CDR3 coding DNA: TGCAGCGTTAAAAACAGGGGTCTTGCTTCTAATGAAAAACTGTTTTTT.

The V and J genes are TRBV6-5 and TRBJ2-7, with TRBD1 matching over 7 bases. Trimming took 7 bases from V and 3 from J; bases not matched to a gene: 12. The V gene's germline CDR1 is MNHEY and CDR2 SVGAGI. The CDR3 loop spans 15 amino acids. The CDR3 DNA is TGTGCCAGCAACGAGCCCGGGACAGCTATCTACGAGCAGTACTTC. It codes for CASNEPGTAIYEQYF.

The chain is built from TRBV7-3 and TRBJ2-2; 10 bases match TRBD2. Germline trimming cut 2 bases from V and 1 base from J; bases unmatched to any gene: 4. This CDR3 has 17 residues. CDR1 and CDR2 (germline): SGHTA, FQGTGA. The CDR3 reads CASSLVPSGRNTGELFF. The CDR3 DNA reads TGTGCCAGCAGCTTAGTCCCTAGCGGGAGGAACACCGGGGAGCTGTTTTTT.

The chain is built from TRBV5-1 and TRBJ2-2; TRBD2 might be the D (6 bases). Trimming pared 0 bases from V and 2 bases from J, leaving 11 bases between. CDR3 length: 16 amino acids. Germline CDR1 SGHRS, CDR2 YFSETQ. CDR3 loop: CASSLGTTLNTGELFF. The DNA for the CDR3 is TGCGCCAGCAGCTTGGGGACTACCCTAAACACCGGGGAGCTGTTTTTT.

The V call is TRBV7-9, the J call TRBJ1-1; no clear D gene. From germline, CDR1 is SEHNR and CDR2 FQNEAQ (reference sequence). V was shortened by 2 bases and J by 1 base, with 2 bases between the two germline ends. The CDR3 sequence is 12 residues long. CDR3 protein: CASSLQNTEAFF. Here the CDR3 DNA reads TGTGCCAGCAGCTTACAGAACACTGAAGCTTTCTTT. Full variable domain (outside the CDR3, taken from reference TRBV7-9 and TRBJ1-1): DTGVSQNPRHKITKRGQNVTFRCDPISEHNRLYWYRQTLGQGPEFLTYFQNEAQLEKSRLLSDRFSAERPKGSFSTLEIQRTEQGDSAMYLCASSLQNTEAFFGQGTRLTVV.

This rearrangement joins TRBV10-3 to TRBJ1-4, with D perhaps TRBD1 (6 bases). Between the trimmed V and J ends, which lost 0 bases and 4 bases, there was a span of 6 bases. The CDR3 contains 14 residues. Germline V gene lookup returns CDR1 ENHRY and CDR2 SYGVKD. CDR3: CAISESDSNEKLFF. In DNA, the CDR3 is TGTGCCATCAGTGAGTCGGACAGTAATGAAAAACTGTTTTTT.

V gene TRBV11-2 combines with J gene TRBJ1-2; weak D call: TRBD1 (5 bases). Between the trimmed V and J ends, which lost 2 bases and 4 bases, there was a span of 8 bases. The germline gives CDR1 SGHAT, CDR2 FQNNGV. The CDR3 runs to 13 residues. The DNA for the CDR3 is TGTGCCAGCAGCTTAACAGGCAGCTATGGCTACACCTTC. Protein: CASSLTGSYGYTF.

The chain uses TRBV7-8 and TRBJ2-2; D is unresolved. Germline-derived CDR1 and CDR2 are SGHVS and FQNEAQ. V dropped 0 bases and J dropped 2 bases, with 10 bases sitting between them. The CDR3 length is 16 residues. The CDR3 is CASSLARPRNTGELFF. CDR3 in DNA: TGTGCCAGCAGCTTAGCCAGGCCACGCAACACCGGGGAGCTGTTTTTT.

The rearrangement links TRBV7-2 to TRBJ2-1; 8 bases are a match to TRBD2. Germline V gene lookup returns CDR1 SGHTA and CDR2 FQGNSA. The CDR3 has 13 residues. V was clipped by 4 bases and J by 9 bases; unmatched bases: 5. CDR3 region: CASSSGLVGEQFF. CDR3 DNA sequence: TGTGCCAGCAGCTCGGGACTAGTCGGTGAGCAGTTCTTC.

V is TRBV2 and J is TRBJ2-7; D is ambiguous. V was pared by 0 bases and J by 7 bases, with 10 bases between. The germline CDR1 and CDR2 sequences are SNHLY and FYNNEI. The CDR3 loop spans 13 amino acids. The CDR3 reads CASSEALQQEQYF. The CDR3 nucleotides read TGTGCCAGCAGTGAAGCCCTGCAACAGGAGCAGTACTTC.

The chain links TRBV4-2 to TRBJ2-7; TRBD2 matches at 8 bases. Germline CDR1 LGHNA, CDR2 YNFKEQ. The length of the CDR3 is 13 residues. V was pared by 7 bases and J by 1 base, with 3 bases of the junction left unmatched. The DNA of the CDR3 is TGTGCCAGCACCGGGGGGGTTTCCTACGAGCAGTACTTC. The encoded protein is CASTGGVSYEQYF.

This rearrangement joins TRBV2 to TRBJ1-4; a possible D gene is TRBD1 (5 bases). This CDR3 comprises 16 residues. Trimming took off 5 bases at V and 1 base at J, with 14 bases between the two ends. Germline V gene lookup returns CDR1 SNHLY and CDR2 FYNNEI. The CDR3 DNA is TGTGCCAGCAGTCCCTCGCGGGGGGGAACTAATGAAAAACTGTTTTTT. Residues: CASSPSRGGTNEKLFF. The complete variable domain, with remaining parts taken from reference TRBV2 and TRBJ1-4, reads EPEVTQTPSHQVTQMGQEVILRCVPISNHLYFYWYRQILGQKVEFLVSFYNNEISEKSEIFDDQFSVERPDGSNFTLKIRSTKLEDSAMYFCASSPSRGGTNEKLFFGSGTQLSVL.

The chain is built from TRBV7-9 and TRBJ1-1; D is ambiguous. V lost 2 bases, J lost 8 bases, and 6 bases lay in between. Germline V gives CDR1 SEHNR, CDR2 FQNEAQ (reference sequence). The CDR3 covers 11 residues. This CDR3 reads CASSLPVEAFF. The CDR3 DNA reads TGTGCCAGCAGCTTACCGGTAGAAGCTTTCTTT. Variable domain in full (rest from reference TRBV7-9 and TRBJ1-1): DTGVSQNPRHKITKRGQNVTFRCDPISEHNRLYWYRQTLGQGPEFLTYFQNEAQLEKSRLLSDRFSAERPKGSFSTLEIQRTEQGDSAMYLCASSLPVEAFFGQGTRLTVV.

The CDR3 nucleotides are TGTGCCAGCAGCTTCCCTGCCCGGGACTCCGGCAACGATGAGCAGTTCTTC. Amino acid sequence: CASSFPARDSGNDEQFF. This sequence joins TRBV11-2 and TRBJ2-1; weak D call: TRBD2 (6 bases). Per germline, CDR1 SGHAT and CDR2 FQNNGV. This CDR3 is 17 amino acids long. V was pared by 3 bases and J by 8 bases, with 23 bases between. Complete variable domain (other parts from reference TRBV11-2 and TRBJ2-1): EAGVAQSPRYKIIEKRQSVAFWCNPISGHATLYWYQQILGQGPKLLIQFQNNGVVDDSQLPKDRFSAERLKGVDSTLKIQPAKLEDSAVYLCASSFPARDSGNDEQFFGPGTRLTVL.

V usage is TRBV5-6 and J usage is TRBJ2-2; 10 bases agree with TRBD1. The J segment lost 3 bases and the V segment lost 4 bases, leaving 6 bases of the junction unmatched. From germline, CDR1 is SGHDT and CDR2 YYEEEE. The CDR3 contains 16 residues. Written as DNA, the CDR3 is TGTGCCAGCAGCGTCTCCGGGACAGGGGACACCGGGGAGCTGTTTTTT. It specifies CASSVSGTGDTGELFF.

This clone was picked up a small number of times. The V call is TRBV7-9, the J call TRBJ2-1, with TRBD2 matching over 16 bases. CDR3 length: 15 amino acids. The germline gives CDR1 SEHNR, CDR2 FQNEAQ (reference sequence). With 5 bases clipped from V and 12 bases from J, the junction kept 7 bases outside the gene matches. The CDR3 region is CASSTGTSGRALQFF. CDR3 DNA sequence: TGTGCCAGCAGCACTGGGACTAGCGGGAGGGCCTTGCAGTTCTTC. The full variable domain, in which reference TRBV7-9 and TRBJ2-1 provide the parts outside the CDR3, is DTGVSQNPRHKITKRGQNVTFRCDPISEHNRLYWYRQTLGQGPEFLTYFQNEAQLEKSRLLSDRFSAERPKGSFSTLEIQRTEQGDSAMYLCASSTGTSGRALQFFGPGTRLTVL.